A selection of T cell receptor beta chains follows, all from one sample in a study of identical twins. TCRdb reprocessed the 5' RACE reads with MiXCR, giving one entry per CDR3 protein. The data contain some 690,000 distinct CDR3 sequences, 20% to 25% of them singletons. These same data were also listed under a study on T cells expressing NK-cell markers.

Input material: PBMCs. The receptors come from a young woman in good health. Both conserved end residues are part of each CDR3. The D gene is left open where the match is weak. Rows may omit the clone size; those that give it use once, few, many or a size class.

>TRBJ2-3|NA|few|TRBV20-1
CSASPGTLRTDTQYF
TGCAGTGCTAGCCCCGGGACTTTACGCACAGATACGCAGTATTTT
>TRBJ1-2|NA|NA|TRBV29-1
CSVDRGNYGYTF
TGCAGCGTTGACAGGGGCAACTATGGCTACACCTTC
>TRBJ2-3|TRBD2|NA|TRBV20-1
CSARDRGLAADTQYF
TGCAGTGCTAGAGATCGCGGACTAGCGGCAGATACGCAGTATTTT
>TRBJ1-1|NA|NA|TRBV6-1
CASTRAHTENTEAFF
TGTGCCAGCACCAGGGCCCACACGGAGAACACTGAAGCTTTCTTT
>TRBJ2-1|NA|many|TRBV20-1
CSARGFGSYNEQFF
TGCAGTGCCAGGGGTTTTGGCTCCTACAATGAGCAGTTCTTC
>TRBJ1-2|NA|few|TRBV6-2/TRBV6-3
CASSYLVDGYTF
TGTGCCAGCAGTTACTTGGTGGACGGCTACACCTTC
>TRBJ1-5|TRBD1|few|TRBV2
CASSERGQVNQPQHF
TGTGCCAGCAGTGAGAGGGGACAGGTCAATCAGCCCCAGCATTTT
>TRBJ1-5|TRBD1|NA|TRBV20-1
CSAHRGWINQPQHF
TGCAGTGCTCACAGGGGATGGATCAATCAGCCCCAGCATTTT
>TRBJ2-1|NA|NA|TRBV4-3
CASSQVGSYNEQFF
TGCGCCAGCAGCCAAGTAGGCTCCTACAATGAGCAGTTCTTC
>TRBJ2-3|TRBD2|few|TRBV11-3
CASSLDSRGGLDTQYF
TGTGCCAGCAGCTTAGATAGTCGGGGGGGGCTCGATACGCAGTATTTT
>TRBJ2-3|TRBD2|NA|TRBV13
CASSLAVGLAAGEDTQYF
TGTGCCAGCAGCTTAGCTGTAGGGCTAGCGGCAGGAGAAGATACGCAGTATTTT
>TRBJ2-5|NA|NA|TRBV5-1
CASSLSRGHQETQYF
TGCGCCAGCAGCTTGTCTCGGGGCCACCAAGAGACCCAGTACTTC
>TRBJ2-1|NA|many|TRBV7-8
CASGSRRANEQFF
TGTGCCAGCGGGAGTAGGAGGGCGAATGAGCAGTTCTTC
>TRBJ2-7|NA|few|TRBV10-3
CATRPGNWYEQYF
TGTGCCACCCGGCCCGGAAACTGGTACGAGCAGTACTTC
>TRBJ2-1|NA|NA|TRBV20-1
CSAREGSAYNEQFF
TGCAGTGCTAGGGAGGGGTCCGCCTACAATGAGCAGTTCTTC
>TRBJ2-7|TRBD1|NA|TRBV6-2/TRBV6-3
CASRHGTGDSTEQYF
TGTGCCAGCAGACACGGGACAGGGGATTCTACCGAGCAGTACTTC
>TRBJ2-7|TRBD2|NA|TRBV6-5
CASSYSGSGRKEQYF
TGTGCCAGCAGTTACTCTGGTAGCGGGAGGAAAGAGCAGTACTTC
>TRBJ2-1|TRBD2|many|TRBV29-1
CSVEALAGVSIDEQFF
TGCAGCGTTGAAGCTCTAGCGGGGGTATCAATAGATGAGCAGTTCTTC
>TRBJ2-6|TRBD2|NA|TRBV5-6
CASSFFSGTSVVSGANVLTF
TGTGCCAGCAGCTTTTTTTCCGGGACTAGCGTAGTGTCCGGGGCCAACGTCCTGACTTTC
>TRBJ2-5|NA|NA|TRBV27
CASSYLADRKETQYF
TGTGCCAGCAGTTATCTCGCGGACAGAAAAGAGACCCAGTACTTC
>TRBJ1-1|TRBD1|NA|TRBV6-6
CASRGTGVTEAFF
TGTGCCAGCAGGGGTACAGGGGTGACGGAAGCTTTCTTT
>TRBJ2-1|TRBD2|few|TRBV6-2/TRBV6-3
CASSSRTSGRSGNEQFF
TGTGCCAGCAGTTCCCGGACTAGCGGGAGGTCGGGGAATGAGCAGTTCTTC
>TRBJ1-4|TRBD1|NA|TRBV28
CASSLEGAGNEKLFF
TGTGCCAGCAGTTTAGAGGGGGCGGGAAATGAAAAACTGTTTTTT
>TRBJ1-3|TRBD1|NA|TRBV5-1
CASSRGQTDSGNTIYF
TGCGCCAGCAGCAGGGGACAGACTGACTCTGGAAACACCATATATTTT
>TRBJ2-7|TRBD1|few|TRBV6-2/TRBV6-3
CASRGTGDYEQYF
TGTGCCAGCAGGGGGACAGGGGACTACGAGCAGTACTTC
>TRBJ1-3|TRBD1|NA|TRBV30
CAWKVGTAGNTIYF
TGTGCCTGGAAAGTTGGGACAGCTGGAAACACCATATATTTT
>TRBJ2-3|NA|NA|TRBV20-1
CSARPPIDGTDTQYF
TGCAGTGCTAGACCCCCGATTGACGGCACAGATACGCAGTATTTT
>TRBJ1-4|NA|few|TRBV7-9
CASSSNRGRNEKLFF
TGTGCCAGCAGCTCCAACCGGGGCCGAAATGAAAAACTGTTTTTT
>TRBJ1-2|NA|NA|TRBV7-8
CASSFQGWGGYTF
TGTGCCAGCAGCTTTCAGGGCTGGGGTGGCTACACCTTC
>TRBJ1-1|NA|NA|TRBV5-1
CASSSDGLNTEAFF
TGCGCCAGCAGCTCGGACGGGTTGAACACTGAAGCTTTCTTT
>TRBJ2-3|NA|few|TRBV20-1
CSAPANTDTQYF
TGCAGTGCTCCAGCGAACACAGATACGCAGTATTTT
>TRBJ2-1|TRBD1|NA|TRBV4-1
CASSQDPDRGRRHEQFF
TGCGCCAGCAGCCAAGACCCTGACAGGGGGCGCCGCCATGAGCAGTTCTTC
>TRBJ1-6|NA|many|TRBV12-3/TRBV12-4
CASSPRAAYNSPLHF
TGTGCCAGCAGTCCGCGGGCCGCCTATAATTCACCCCTCCACTTT
>TRBJ1-5|NA|few|TRBV20-1
CSAASGTAHQPQHF
TGCAGTGCTGCCTCCGGGACCGCACATCAGCCCCAGCATTTT
>TRBJ2-3|NA|few|TRBV7-6
CASSSTRKTDTQYF
TGTGCCAGCAGCTCGACTAGAAAGACAGATACGCAGTATTTT
>TRBJ2-2|NA|many|TRBV18
CASSPRDTGELFF
TGTGCCAGCTCCCCAAGGGACACCGGGGAGCTGTTTTTT